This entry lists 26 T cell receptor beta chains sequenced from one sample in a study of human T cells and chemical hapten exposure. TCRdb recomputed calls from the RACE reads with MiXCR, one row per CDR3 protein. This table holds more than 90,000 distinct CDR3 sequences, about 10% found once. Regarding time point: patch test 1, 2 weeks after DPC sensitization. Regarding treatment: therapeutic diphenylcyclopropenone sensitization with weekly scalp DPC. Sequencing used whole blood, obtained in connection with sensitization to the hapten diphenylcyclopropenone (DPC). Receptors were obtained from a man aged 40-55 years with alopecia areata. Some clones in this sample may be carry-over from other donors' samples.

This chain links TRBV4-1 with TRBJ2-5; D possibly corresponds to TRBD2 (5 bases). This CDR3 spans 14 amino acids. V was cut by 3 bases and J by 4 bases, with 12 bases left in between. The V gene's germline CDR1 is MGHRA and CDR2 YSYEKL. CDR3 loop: CASSHDSGSETQYF. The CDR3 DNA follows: TGCGCCAGCAGCCACGACTCGGGGTCAGAGACCCAGTACTTC.

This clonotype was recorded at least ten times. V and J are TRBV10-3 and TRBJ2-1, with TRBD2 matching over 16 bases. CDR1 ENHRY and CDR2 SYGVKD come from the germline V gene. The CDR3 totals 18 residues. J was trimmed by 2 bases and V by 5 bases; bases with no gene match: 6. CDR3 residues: CAISTGTSGRAAYNEQFF. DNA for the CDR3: TGTGCCATCAGTACCGGGACTAGCGGGAGGGCCGCCTACAATGAGCAGTTCTTC.

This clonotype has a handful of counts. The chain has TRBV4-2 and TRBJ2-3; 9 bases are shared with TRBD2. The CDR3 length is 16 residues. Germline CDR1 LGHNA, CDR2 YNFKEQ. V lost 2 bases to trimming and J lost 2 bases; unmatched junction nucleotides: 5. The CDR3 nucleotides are TGTGCCAGCAGCCAAATTAGCGGGAGTAACACAGATACGCAGTATTTT. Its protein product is CASSQISGSNTDTQYF.

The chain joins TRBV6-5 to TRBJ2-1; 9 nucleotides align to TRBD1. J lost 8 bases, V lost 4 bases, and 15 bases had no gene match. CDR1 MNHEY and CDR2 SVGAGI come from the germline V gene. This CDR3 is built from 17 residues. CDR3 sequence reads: CASSFAGTGSFFDEQFF. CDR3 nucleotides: TGTGCCAGCAGTTTCGCCGGGACAGGGAGCTTCTTTGATGAGCAGTTCTTC.

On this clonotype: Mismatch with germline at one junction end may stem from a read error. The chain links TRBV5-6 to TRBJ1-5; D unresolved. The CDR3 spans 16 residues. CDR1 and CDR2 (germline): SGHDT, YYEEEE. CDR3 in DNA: TGTGCCAGCAGCTTGATGGCATGGGGAAGCAATCAGCGCCAGCATTTT. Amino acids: CASSLMAWGSNQRQHF.

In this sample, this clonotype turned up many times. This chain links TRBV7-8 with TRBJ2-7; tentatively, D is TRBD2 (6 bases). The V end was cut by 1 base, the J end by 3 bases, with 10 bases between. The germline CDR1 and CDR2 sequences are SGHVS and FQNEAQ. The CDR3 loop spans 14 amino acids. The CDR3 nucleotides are TGTGCCAGCAGCTTAGTCGGGAGAGTCTACGAGCAGTACGTC. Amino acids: CASSLVGRVYEQYV.

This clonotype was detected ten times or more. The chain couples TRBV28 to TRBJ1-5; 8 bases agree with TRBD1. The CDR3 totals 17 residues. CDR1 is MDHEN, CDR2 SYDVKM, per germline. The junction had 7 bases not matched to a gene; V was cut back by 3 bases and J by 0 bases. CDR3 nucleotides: TGTGCCAGCAGTTTTTCTATCAGGGGGCCTAGCAATCAGCCCCAGCATTTT. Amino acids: CASSFSIRGPSNQPQHF.

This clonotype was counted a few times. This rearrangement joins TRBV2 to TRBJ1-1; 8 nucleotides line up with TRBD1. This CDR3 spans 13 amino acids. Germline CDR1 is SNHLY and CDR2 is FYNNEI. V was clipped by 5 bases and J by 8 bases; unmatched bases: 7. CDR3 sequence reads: CASSRNGQGEAFF. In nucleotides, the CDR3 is TGTGCCAGCAGTCGAAATGGACAGGGAGAAGCTTTCTTT.

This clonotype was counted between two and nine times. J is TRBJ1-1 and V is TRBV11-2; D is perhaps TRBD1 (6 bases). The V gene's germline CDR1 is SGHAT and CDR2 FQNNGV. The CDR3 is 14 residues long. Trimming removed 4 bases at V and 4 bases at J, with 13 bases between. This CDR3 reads CASSYHTGFTEAFF. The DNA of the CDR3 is TGTGCCAGCAGCTACCATACAGGGTTCACTGAAGCTTTCTTT.

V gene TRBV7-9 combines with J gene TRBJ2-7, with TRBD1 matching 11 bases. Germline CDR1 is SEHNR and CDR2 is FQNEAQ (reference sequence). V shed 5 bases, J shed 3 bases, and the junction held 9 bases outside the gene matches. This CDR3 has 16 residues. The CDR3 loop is CASSQPPGQGDYEQYF. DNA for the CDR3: TGTGCCAGCAGCCAACCTCCGGGACAGGGGGACTACGAGCAGTACTTC.

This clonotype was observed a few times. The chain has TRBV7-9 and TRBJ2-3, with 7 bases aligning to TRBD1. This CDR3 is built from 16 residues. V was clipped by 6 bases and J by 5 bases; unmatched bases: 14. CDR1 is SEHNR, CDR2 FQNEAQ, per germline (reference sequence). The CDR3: CASSYALDRAKDTQYF. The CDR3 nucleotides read TGTGCCAGCAGTTACGCTCTTGACAGGGCCAAAGATACGCAGTATTTT.

DNA for the CDR3: TGTGCCAGCAGCACGACAGGAATGAACACTGAAGCTTTCTTT. Translated, it gives CASSTTGMNTEAFF. The J gene is TRBJ1-1, the V gene TRBV28; D is perhaps TRBD1 (6 bases). The V gene's germline CDR1 is MDHEN and CDR2 SYDVKM. This CDR3 comprises 14 residues. V gave up 6 bases and J gave up 0 bases, with 11 bases separating them.

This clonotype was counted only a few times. The CDR3: CASSRPGLESHADTQYF. CDR3 DNA: TGTGCCAGCAGCCGACCGGGACTAGAATCCCACGCAGATACGCAGTATTTT. The chain recombines TRBV6-2 or TRBV6-3 with TRBJ2-3; the match to TRBD2 covers 8 bases. V dropped 6 bases and J dropped 4; count of bases not matched to a gene: 15. CDR3 length: 17 amino acids. Germline values: CDR1 MNHEY, CDR2 SVGEGT.

The CDR3 sequence: CASSPRSSYNEQFF. The CDR3 DNA follows: TGTGCCAGCAGCCCCCGAAGCTCCTACAATGAGCAGTTCTTC. The chain uses TRBV5-4 and TRBJ2-1, with D unclear. The germline CDR1 and CDR2 sequences are SGHNT and YYREEE (reference sequence). The CDR3 sequence is 14 residues long. The V and J ends lost 4 bases and 0 bases respectively, with 8 bases between them.

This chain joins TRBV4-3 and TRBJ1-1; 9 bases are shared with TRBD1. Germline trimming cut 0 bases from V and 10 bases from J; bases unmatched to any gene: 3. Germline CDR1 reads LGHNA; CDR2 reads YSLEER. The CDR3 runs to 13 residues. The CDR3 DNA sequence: TGCGCCAGCAGCCAAGATTGGGACAGGGTAGCTTTCTTT. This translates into CASSQDWDRVAFF.

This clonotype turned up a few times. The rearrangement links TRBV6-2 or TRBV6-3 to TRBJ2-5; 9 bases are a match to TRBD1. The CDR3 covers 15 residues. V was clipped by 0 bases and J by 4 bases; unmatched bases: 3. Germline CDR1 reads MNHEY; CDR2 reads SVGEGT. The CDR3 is CASSYSKTGGETQYF. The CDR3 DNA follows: TGTGCCAGCAGTTACTCGAAGACAGGGGGAGAGACCCAGTACTTC.

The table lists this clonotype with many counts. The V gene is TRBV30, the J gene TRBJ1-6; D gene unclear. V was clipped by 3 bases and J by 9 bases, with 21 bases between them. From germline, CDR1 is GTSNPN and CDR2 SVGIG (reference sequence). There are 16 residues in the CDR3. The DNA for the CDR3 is TGTGCCTGGAGCCGACGGACGGGCACGGTTGGTTCACCCCTCCACTTT. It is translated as CAWSRRTGTVGSPLHF.

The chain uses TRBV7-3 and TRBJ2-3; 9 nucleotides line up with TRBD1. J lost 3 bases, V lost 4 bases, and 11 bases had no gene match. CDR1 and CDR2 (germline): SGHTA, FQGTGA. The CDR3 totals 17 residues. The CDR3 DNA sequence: TGTGCCAGCAGCTCTGTCCCGGGACAGGGAGTAACAGATACGCAGTATTTT. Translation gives CASSSVPGQGVTDTQYF.

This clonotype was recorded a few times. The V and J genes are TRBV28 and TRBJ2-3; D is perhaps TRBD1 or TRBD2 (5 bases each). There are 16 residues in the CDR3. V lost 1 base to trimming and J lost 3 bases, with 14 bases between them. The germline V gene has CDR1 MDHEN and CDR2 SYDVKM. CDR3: CASSLSVGGGTDTQYF. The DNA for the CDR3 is TGTGCCAGCAGTTTATCGGTGGGTGGGGGAACAGATACGCAGTATTTT.

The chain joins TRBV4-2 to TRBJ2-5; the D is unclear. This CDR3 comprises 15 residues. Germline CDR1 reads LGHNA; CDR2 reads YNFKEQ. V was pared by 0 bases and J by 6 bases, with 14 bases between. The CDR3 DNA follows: TGTGCCAGCAGCCAAGATAGTGCTAGTGTTAAGACCCAGTACTTC. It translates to CASSQDSASVKTQYF.

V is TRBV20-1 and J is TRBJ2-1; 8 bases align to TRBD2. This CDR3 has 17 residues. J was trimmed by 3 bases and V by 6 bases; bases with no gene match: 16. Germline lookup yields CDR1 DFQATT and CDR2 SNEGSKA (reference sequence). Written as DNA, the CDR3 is TGCAGTGCCAAAGAGGGACCCGGGACTAGGTTCTACAATGAGCAGTTCTTC. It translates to CSAKEGPGTRFYNEQFF.

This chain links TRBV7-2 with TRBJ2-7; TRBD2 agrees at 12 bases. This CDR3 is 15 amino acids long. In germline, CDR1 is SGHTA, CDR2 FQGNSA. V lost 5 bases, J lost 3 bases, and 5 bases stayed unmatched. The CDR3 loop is CASSRWTSGVYEQYF. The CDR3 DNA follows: TGTGCCAGCAGCCGATGGACTAGCGGGGTCTACGAGCAGTACTTC.

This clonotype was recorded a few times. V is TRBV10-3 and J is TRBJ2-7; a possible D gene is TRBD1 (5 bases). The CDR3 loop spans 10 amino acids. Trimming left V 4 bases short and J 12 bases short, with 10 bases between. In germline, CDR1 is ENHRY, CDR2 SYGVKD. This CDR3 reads CAISVGDAYV. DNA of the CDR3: TGTGCCATCAGTGTAGGGGATGCGTACGTC.

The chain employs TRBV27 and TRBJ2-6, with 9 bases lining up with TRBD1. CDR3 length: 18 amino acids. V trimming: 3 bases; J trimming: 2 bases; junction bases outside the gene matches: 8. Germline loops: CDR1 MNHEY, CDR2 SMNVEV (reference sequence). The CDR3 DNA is TGTGCCAGCAGTTTTATTGGGACAGGGAAAACTGGGGCCAACGTCCTGACTTTC. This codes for CASSFIGTGKTGANVLTF.

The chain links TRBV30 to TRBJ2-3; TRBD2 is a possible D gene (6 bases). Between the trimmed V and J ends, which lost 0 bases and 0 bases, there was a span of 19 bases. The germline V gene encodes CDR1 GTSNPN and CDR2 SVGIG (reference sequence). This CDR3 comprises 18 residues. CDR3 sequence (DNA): TGTGCCTGGAGTGTAGTGCGCTTGGCGGGGAGTAGCACAGATACGCAGTATTTT. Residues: CAWSVVRLAGSSTDTQYF.

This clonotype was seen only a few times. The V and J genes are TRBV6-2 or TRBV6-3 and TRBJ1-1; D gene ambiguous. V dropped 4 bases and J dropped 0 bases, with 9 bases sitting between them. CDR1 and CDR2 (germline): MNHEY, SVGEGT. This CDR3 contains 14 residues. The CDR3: CASSLMNMNTEAFF. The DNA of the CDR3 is TGTGCCAGCAGTTTGATGAACATGAACACTGAAGCTTTCTTT.